Presented here are 28 T cell receptor beta chains from one specimen sequenced in a study of vaccination effects on CD4 cells after COVID-19. Assay: immunoSEQ multiplex PCR; the TCRdb copy retains only in-frame clones and omits some. This sample has about 79,000 clones; around 70% occur once, and the top ten carry more than 1.5%. These receptors have no known antigen. In the ViraFEST assay, antigen-specific CD4+ clonotypes were identified by expansion after peptide-pool stimulation. Scientists isolated CD4+ T cells after a roughly 10-day culture period ended. This sample comprised CD4+ T cells from PBMCs cultured with HCoV-229E spike peptides, obtained before COVID-19 vaccination. The receptors derive from a human donor who received a COVID-19 vaccine.

The CDR3 here is CASTLGSDTQYF. The CDR3 DNA follows: TGTGCCAGCACGCTAGGATCAGATACGCAGTATTTT. The V gene is TRBV2, the J gene TRBJ2-3; D is unresolved. V was shortened by 7 bases and J by 4 bases, with 9 bases between the two germline ends. The CDR3 length is 12 residues. Germline assignment: CDR1 SNHLY and CDR2 FYNNEI.

This rearrangement joins TRBV9 to TRBJ2-3; 8 nucleotides line up with TRBD2. The CDR3 covers 16 residues. Germline V gives CDR1 SGDLS, CDR2 YYNGEE. V shed 0 bases and J 3 bases; nucleotides not matched to a gene: 6. CDR3 nucleotides: TGTGCCAGCAGCGTAGTGGCGGGGGGTTCAACAGATACGCAGTATTTT. It translates to CASSVVAGGSTDTQYF.

This sequence joins TRBV19 and TRBJ1-2; D might be TRBD1 (5 bases). The V end was cut by 6 bases, the J end by 8 bases, with 22 bases between. In germline, CDR1 is LNHDA, CDR2 SQIVND (reference sequence). This CDR3 has 15 amino acids. For the CDR3, the DNA is TGTGCCAGTAGCCCCACCCGGGGGAATGTCTACGGCTACACCTTC. This codes for CASSPTRGNVYGYTF.

The chain couples TRBV4-2 to TRBJ2-1, with D possibly matching TRBD2 (6 bases). V gave up 0 bases and J gave up 0 bases, with 15 bases separating them. The CDR3 runs 18 residues. Germline CDR1 is LGHNA and CDR2 is YNFKEQ. The CDR3 nucleotides are TGTGCCAGCAGCCAAGATCGGGGCGGGGTGGTCTCCTACAATGAGCAGTTCTTC. Encoded protein: CASSQDRGGVVSYNEQFF.

Here the CDR3 reads CASSQDGQGIQPQHF. The CDR3 region has the DNA TGTGCCAGCAGCCAAGACGGACAGGGCATCCAGCCCCAGCATTTT. V and J are TRBV4-2 and TRBJ1-5; 8 bases are shared with TRBD1. This CDR3 is 15 amino acids long. Germline lookup yields CDR1 LGHNA and CDR2 YNFKEQ. With V trimmed by 0 bases and J by 7 bases, 5 bases remained unmatched.

This chain uses TRBV6-1 with TRBJ2-7, with D possibly being TRBD1 or TRBD2 (5 bases each). Germline V gives CDR1 MNHNS, CDR2 SASEGT. The CDR3 length is 16 residues. V lost 3 bases and J lost 4, with 19 bases in between. Here the CDR3 DNA reads TGTGCCAGCAGTGAGGAGGCGGCAGGGTTTGTTTACGAGCAGTACGTC. This gives the protein CASSEEAAGFVYEQYV.

The chain uses TRBV18 and TRBJ2-3; D is unresolved. Looked up from germline, CDR1 is KGHSH and CDR2 is LQKENI. This CDR3 spans 15 amino acids. V lost 2 bases, J lost 2 bases, and 11 bases lay in between. The CDR3 sequence is CASSPIAGPTDTQYF. DNA of the CDR3: TGTGCCAGCTCACCAATAGCCGGGCCCACAGATACGCAGTATTTT.

This chain uses TRBV7-2 with TRBJ2-4, with TRBD2 as a possible D gene (5 bases). This CDR3 region has 14 residues. V was cut by 1 base and J by 5 bases, with 9 bases left in between. The germline gives CDR1 SGHTA, CDR2 FQGNSA. CDR3 DNA: TGTGCCAGCAGCTTAGTGGAGGCCCAAAACATTCAGTACTTC. Its translation is CASSLVEAQNIQYF.

V and J are TRBV19 and TRBJ2-2; 8 bases are a match to TRBD2. The CDR3 runs 15 residues. Trimming cost V 11 bases and J 0 bases; bases outside gene matches: 8. CDR1 and CDR2 from the germline V gene are LNHDA and SQIVND (reference sequence). CDR3 DNA: TGTGCCTCAGGAGCGGGGGTCTCGAACACCGGGGAGCTGTTTTTT. Translated, it gives CASGAGVSNTGELFF. Full variable domain (rest looked up from reference TRBV19 and TRBJ2-2): DGGITQSPKYLFRKEGQNVTLSCEQNLNHDAMYWYRQDPGQGLRLIYYSQIVNDFQKGDIAEGYSVSREKKESFPLTVTSAQKNPTAFYLCASGAGVSNTGELFFGEGSRLTVL.

This clone was observed a single time. This sequence joins TRBV2 and TRBJ2-1, with 12 bases that match TRBD1. Trimming cost V 4 bases and J 7 bases; bases outside gene matches: 5. This CDR3 is built from 15 residues. CDR1 and CDR2 (germline): SNHLY, FYNNEI. CDR3 in amino acids: CASSGGTGGKNEQFF. In DNA, the CDR3 is TGTGCCAGCAGTGGCGGGACAGGGGGCAAGAATGAGCAGTTCTTC.

The rearrangement uses TRBV28 and TRBJ2-3; D gene unclear. The CDR3 consists of 11 residues. V was clipped by 6 bases and J by 8 bases, with 9 bases between them. The V gene's germline CDR1 is MDHEN and CDR2 SYDVKM. The CDR3 DNA is TGTGCCAGCAGACGGTTTGGTACGCAGTATTTT. Translating it yields CASRRFGTQYF. Combining the CDR3 with reference TRBV28 and TRBJ2-3 gives the whole variable domain DVKVTQSSRYLVKRTGEKVFLECVQDMDHENMFWYRQDPGLGLRLIYFSYDVKMKEKGDIPEGYSVSREKKERFSLILESASTNQTSMYLCASRRFGTQYFGPGTRLTVL.

The chain has TRBV5-1 and TRBJ1-2, with 10 bases matching TRBD1. This CDR3 is built from 14 residues. V gave up 3 bases and J gave up 7 bases; unmatched junction bases: 6. Germline V gene lookup returns CDR1 SGHRS and CDR2 YFSETQ. The CDR3, as DNA: TGCGCCAGCAGCTCATCGACAGGGGGCTCTGGCTACACCTTC. Translating it yields CASSSSTGGSGYTF.

The chain joins TRBV4-1 to TRBJ2-1; weak D call: TRBD1 (6 bases). The CDR3 totals 16 residues. The ends were cut back, 3 bases at V and 3 bases at J, with 15 bases in the middle. Per the germline V gene, CDR1 is MGHRA and CDR2 is YSYEKL. The CDR3 protein is CASSQGAGSNYNEQFF. As DNA, the CDR3 is TGCGCCAGCAGCCAGGGGGCTGGTTCGAACTACAATGAGCAGTTCTTC.

This sequence joins TRBV5-6 and TRBJ1-5; TRBD1 might be the D (6 bases). Germline-derived CDR1 and CDR2 are SGHDT and YYEEEE. V was trimmed by 7 bases and J by 1 base, leaving 15 bases between them. There are 15 residues in the CDR3. The DNA of the CDR3 is TGTGCCAGCGGTCGCGGGGGGCGAAGCAATCAGCCCCAGCATTTT. It is translated as CASGRGGRSNQPQHF.

This sequence joins TRBV1 and TRBJ2-7; the table's D gene call, TRBD2, was not cross checked with the DNA. TRBV1 is a pseudogene. The CDR3 loop spans 16 amino acids. The CDR3 nucleotides are TGCACCAGCAGCCAATCTAGCGGGGGGGCCAAGAACGAGCAGTACGTC. The encoded protein is CTSSQSSGGAKNEQYV.

The CDR3: CATSDSQGAGETQYF. The CDR3 nucleotides are TGTGCCACCAGTGATTCACAGGGGGCAGGGGAGACCCAGTACTTC. This rearrangement joins TRBV24-1 to TRBJ2-5; 9 bases agree with TRBD1. CDR3 length: 15 residues. Looked up from germline, CDR1 is KGHDR and CDR2 is SFDVKD. J lost 5 bases, V lost 2 bases, and 5 bases had no gene match.

The CDR3 bases are TGTGCCGTAAACCTGGGCAGAAACTATGGCTACACCTTC. This gives the protein CAVNLGRNYGYTF. The chain employs TRBV7-8 and TRBJ1-2, with D uncertain. V shed 11 bases and J shed 2 bases, with 15 bases lying between them. In germline, CDR1 is SGHVS, CDR2 FQNEAQ. CDR3 length equals 13 residues.

This clone was detected a few times. This chain joins TRBV5-8 and TRBJ1-2; 8 positions agree with TRBD1. Unmatched junction bases numbered 8, after V lost 0 bases and J lost 4 bases. The CDR3 is 16 amino acids. Germline CDR1 reads SGHTS; CDR2 reads YDEGEE. This CDR3 reads CASSLGATGGIYGYTF. The CDR3 DNA reads as TGTGCCAGCAGCTTGGGTGCAACAGGGGGGATCTATGGCTACACCTTC.

The V gene is TRBV9, the J gene TRBJ2-3; D is undetermined. With 2 bases removed from V and 0 bases from J, the gap between germline ends came to 7 bases. Germline CDR1 is SGDLS and CDR2 is YYNGEE. The CDR3 loop spans 14 amino acids. CDR3 amino acids: CASSVPASTDTQYF. The CDR3 nucleotides are TGTGCCAGCAGCGTCCCGGCTAGCACAGATACGCAGTATTTT.

The chain employs TRBV14 and TRBJ2-1; D call uncertain. The germline CDR1 and CDR2 sequences are SGHDN and FVKESK. CDR3 length equals 13 residues. Trimming removed 2 bases at V and 12 bases at J, with 14 bases between. This CDR3 is CASSQQMMGGQFF. The CDR3, as DNA: TGTGCCAGCAGCCAACAAATGATGGGCGGGCAGTTCTTC.

V and J are TRBV6-5 and TRBJ2-5; no reliable D call. V lost 6 bases, J lost 0 bases, and 11 bases lay in between. This CDR3 has 14 amino acids. Germline loops: CDR1 MNHEY, CDR2 SVGAGI. The CDR3 region has the DNA TGTGCCAGCAGCCCAATGGAGTACCAAGAGACCCAGTACTTC. Protein: CASSPMEYQETQYF.

Only a few counts were recorded for this clone. The chain combines TRBV10-2 with TRBJ1-1; a possible D gene is TRBD1 (6 bases). V dropped 4 bases and J dropped 6 bases, with 18 bases sitting between them. This CDR3 is 15 amino acids long. CDR1 and CDR2 (germline): WSHSY, SAAADI. The CDR3 sequence is CASSAPVRRGSEAFF. CDR3 DNA sequence: TGCGCCAGCAGTGCCCCGGTTCGAAGGGGGTCTGAAGCTTTCTTT.

V and J are TRBV6-2 or TRBV6-3 and TRBJ2-4; 12 positions agree with TRBD2. CDR1 and CDR2 (germline): MNHEY, SVGEGT. Losses at the gene ends were 6 bases for V and 0 bases for J; bases not matched to a gene: 15. The CDR3 sequence is 20 residues long. CDR3 sequence (DNA): TGTGCCAGCAGCCCCCCCGCAACTAGCGGGGGGCCACTAGCCAAAAACATTCAGTACTTC. Its protein is CASSPPATSGGPLAKNIQYF.

The chain uses TRBV27 and TRBJ2-3; D gene ambiguous. V lost 2 bases and J 0 bases, leaving 9 bases between the germline ends. Germline V lookup: CDR1 MNHEY, CDR2 SMNVEV (reference sequence). The CDR3 runs 15 residues. CDR3 in amino acids: CASSLNWGSTDTQYF. The CDR3 DNA reads as TGTGCCAGCAGTTTAAACTGGGGAAGCACAGATACGCAGTATTTT.

The chain carries TRBV12-2 and TRBJ1-5. TRBV12-2 corresponds to a pseudogene. The CDR3 is 15 residues long. The CDR3 protein is CASRRAKYLNQPQHF. CDR3 bases: TGTGCAAGTCGCAGGGCCAAGTACTTGAATCAGCCCCAGCATTTT.

The V and J genes are TRBV7-2 and TRBJ1-6; D possibly corresponds to TRBD1 (5 bases). Germline loops: CDR1 SGHTA, CDR2 FQGNSA. The CDR3 spans 16 residues. V was clipped by 2 bases and J by 7 bases, with 15 bases between them. CDR3: CASSLTTGRGNSPLHF. In DNA form, the CDR3 reads TGTGCCAGCAGCTTAACTACCGGGAGGGGAAATTCACCCCTCCACTTT.

The CDR3, as DNA: TGTGCCAGTAGTGGGTCCCGACAGGGCGGACAGCCCCAGCATTTT. It encodes CASSGSRQGGQPQHF. The chain has TRBV19 and TRBJ1-5; TRBD1 aligns across 7 bases. The CDR3 has 15 residues. Germline V lookup: CDR1 LNHDA, CDR2 SQIVND (reference sequence). Trimming took 5 bases from V and 7 from J; bases not matched to a gene: 11.

The V and J genes are TRBV5-5 and TRBJ1-4, with 10 positions matching TRBD1. V was pared by 0 bases and J by 8 bases, with 4 bases of the junction left unmatched. Germline-derived CDR1 and CDR2 are SGHKS and YYEKEE (reference sequence). CDR3 size: 15 residues. The CDR3 DNA follows: TGTGCCAGCAGCTTGGGACAGGGGGCGACGGAAAAACTGTTTTTT. Amino acid sequence: CASSLGQGATEKLFF.